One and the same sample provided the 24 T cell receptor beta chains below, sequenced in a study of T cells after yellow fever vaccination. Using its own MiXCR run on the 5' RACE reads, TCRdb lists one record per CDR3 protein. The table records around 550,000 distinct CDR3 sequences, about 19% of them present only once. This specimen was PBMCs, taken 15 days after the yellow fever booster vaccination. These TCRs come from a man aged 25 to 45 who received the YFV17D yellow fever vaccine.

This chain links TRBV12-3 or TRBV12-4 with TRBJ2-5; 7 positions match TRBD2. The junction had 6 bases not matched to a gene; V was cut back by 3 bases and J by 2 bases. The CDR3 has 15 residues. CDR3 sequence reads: CASSFGGSEQETQYF. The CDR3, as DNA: TGTGCCAGCAGTTTCGGCGGGAGTGAACAAGAGACCCAGTACTTC.

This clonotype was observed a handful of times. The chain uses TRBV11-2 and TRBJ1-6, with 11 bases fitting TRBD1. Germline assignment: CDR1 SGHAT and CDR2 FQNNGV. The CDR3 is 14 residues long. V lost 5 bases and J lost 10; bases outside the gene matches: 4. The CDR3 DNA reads TGTGCCAGCAGCCGGGACAGGGGGTACTCACCCCTCCACTTT. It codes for CASSRDRGYSPLHF.

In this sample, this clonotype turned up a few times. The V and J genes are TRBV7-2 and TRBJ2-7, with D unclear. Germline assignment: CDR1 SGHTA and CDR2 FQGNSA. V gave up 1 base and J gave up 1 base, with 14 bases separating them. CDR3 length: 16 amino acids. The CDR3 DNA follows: TGTGCCAGCAGCTTAGTGAGAGTTTACTCGTCCTACGAGCAGTACTTC. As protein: CASSLVRVYSSYEQYF.

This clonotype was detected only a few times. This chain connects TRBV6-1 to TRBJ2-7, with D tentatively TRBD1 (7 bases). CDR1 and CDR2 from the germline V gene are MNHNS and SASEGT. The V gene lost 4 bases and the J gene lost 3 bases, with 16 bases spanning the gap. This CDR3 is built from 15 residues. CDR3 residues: CASSGGQGGLYEQYF. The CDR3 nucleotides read TGTGCCAGCAGTGGGGGGCAGGGGGGCCTCTACGAGCAGTACTTC.

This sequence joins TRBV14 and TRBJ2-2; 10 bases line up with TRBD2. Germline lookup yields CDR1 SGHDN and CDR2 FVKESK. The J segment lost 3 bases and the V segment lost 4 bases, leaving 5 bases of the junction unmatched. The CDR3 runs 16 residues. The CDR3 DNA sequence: TGTGCCAGCAGCCCTAGCGGGAGCGAGTACACCGGGGAGCTGTTTTTT. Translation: CASSPSGSEYTGELFF.

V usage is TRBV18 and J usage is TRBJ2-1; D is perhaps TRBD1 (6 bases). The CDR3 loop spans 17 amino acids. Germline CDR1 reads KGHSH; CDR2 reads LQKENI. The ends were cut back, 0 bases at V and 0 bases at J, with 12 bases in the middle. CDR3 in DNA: TGTGCCAGCTCACCACCGGTCGGGACACCCTCCTACAATGAGCAGTTCTTC. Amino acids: CASSPPVGTPSYNEQFF. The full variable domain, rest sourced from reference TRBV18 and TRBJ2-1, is NAGVMQNPRHLVRRRGQEARLRCSPMKGHSHVYWYRQLPEEGLKFMVYLQKENIIDESGMPKERFSAEFPKEGPSILRIQQVVRGDSAAYFCASSPPVGTPSYNEQFFGPGTRLTVL.

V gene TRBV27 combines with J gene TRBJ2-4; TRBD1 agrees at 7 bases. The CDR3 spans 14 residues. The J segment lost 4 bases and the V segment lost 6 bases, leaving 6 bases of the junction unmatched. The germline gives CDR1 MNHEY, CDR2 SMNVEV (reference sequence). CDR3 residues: CASRPDREKNIQYF. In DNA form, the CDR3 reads TGTGCCAGCAGGCCCGACAGGGAAAAAAACATTCAGTACTTC.

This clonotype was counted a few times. The CDR3 DNA is TGCAGTGCTAGTACGAACACTGAAGCTTTCTTT. It encodes CSASTNTEAFF. V gene TRBV20-1 combines with J gene TRBJ1-1; D is unclear. V gave up 3 bases and J gave up 1 base, with 3 bases separating them. Germline CDR1 DFQATT, CDR2 SNEGSKA (reference sequence). The CDR3 sequence is 11 residues long.

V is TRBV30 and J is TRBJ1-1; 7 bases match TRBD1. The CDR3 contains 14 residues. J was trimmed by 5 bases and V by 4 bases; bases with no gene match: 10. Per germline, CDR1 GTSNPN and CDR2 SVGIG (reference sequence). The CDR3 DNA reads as TGTGCCTGGATGACAGGGATGAGTGGAACTGAAGCTTTCTTT. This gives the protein CAWMTGMSGTEAFF.

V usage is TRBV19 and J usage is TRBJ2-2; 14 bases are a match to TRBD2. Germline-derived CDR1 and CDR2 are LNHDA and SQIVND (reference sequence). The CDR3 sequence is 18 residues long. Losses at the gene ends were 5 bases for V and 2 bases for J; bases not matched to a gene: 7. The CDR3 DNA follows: TGTGCCAGTAGTCCCAGGGGACTAGCGGGAGTAAACACCGGGGAGCTGTTTTTT. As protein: CASSPRGLAGVNTGELFF. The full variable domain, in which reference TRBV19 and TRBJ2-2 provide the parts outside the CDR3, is DGGITQSPKYLFRKEGQNVTLSCEQNLNHDAMYWYRQDPGQGLRLIYYSQIVNDFQKGDIAEGYSVSREKKESFPLTVTSAQKNPTAFYLCASSPRGLAGVNTGELFFGEGSRLTVL.

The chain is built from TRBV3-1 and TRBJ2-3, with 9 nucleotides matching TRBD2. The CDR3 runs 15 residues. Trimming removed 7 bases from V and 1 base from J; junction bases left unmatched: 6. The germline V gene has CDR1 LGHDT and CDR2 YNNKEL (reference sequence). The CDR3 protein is CASTPGLAGTDTQYF. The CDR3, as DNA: TGTGCCAGCACCCCGGGACTAGCTGGCACAGATACGCAGTATTTT.

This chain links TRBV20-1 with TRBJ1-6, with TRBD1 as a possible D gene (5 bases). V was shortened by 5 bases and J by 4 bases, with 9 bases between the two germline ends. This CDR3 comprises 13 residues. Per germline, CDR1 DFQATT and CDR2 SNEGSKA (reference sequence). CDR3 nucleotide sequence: TGCAGTGCTGCGGGACGTTATAATTCACCCCTCCACTTT. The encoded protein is CSAAGRYNSPLHF.

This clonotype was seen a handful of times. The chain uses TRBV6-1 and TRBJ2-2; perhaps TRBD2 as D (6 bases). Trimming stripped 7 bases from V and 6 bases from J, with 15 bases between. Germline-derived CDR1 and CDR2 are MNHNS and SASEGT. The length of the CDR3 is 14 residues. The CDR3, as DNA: TGTGCCAGCAAAGGGCTAGCGCGGGCCGGGGAGCTGTTTTTT. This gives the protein CASKGLARAGELFF.

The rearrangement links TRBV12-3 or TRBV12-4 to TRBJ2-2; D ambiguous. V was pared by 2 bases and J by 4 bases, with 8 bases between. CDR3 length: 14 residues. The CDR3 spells CASSLKAGTGELFF. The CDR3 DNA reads TGTGCCAGCAGTTTAAAAGCCGGCACCGGGGAGCTGTTTTTT.

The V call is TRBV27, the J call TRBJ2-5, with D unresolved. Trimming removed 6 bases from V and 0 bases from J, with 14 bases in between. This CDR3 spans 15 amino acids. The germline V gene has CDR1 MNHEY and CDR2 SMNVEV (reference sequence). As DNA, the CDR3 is TGTGCCAGCAGATCTCTGGACGGTCACCAAGAGACCCAGTACTTC. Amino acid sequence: CASRSLDGHQETQYF.

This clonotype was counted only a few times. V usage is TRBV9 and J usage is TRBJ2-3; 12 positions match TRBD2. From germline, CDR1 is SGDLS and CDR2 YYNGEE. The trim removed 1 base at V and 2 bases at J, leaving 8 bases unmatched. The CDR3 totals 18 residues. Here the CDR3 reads CASSVRSLAGGNTDTQYF. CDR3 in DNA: TGTGCCAGCAGCGTACGATCGCTAGCGGGAGGGAACACAGATACGCAGTATTTT.

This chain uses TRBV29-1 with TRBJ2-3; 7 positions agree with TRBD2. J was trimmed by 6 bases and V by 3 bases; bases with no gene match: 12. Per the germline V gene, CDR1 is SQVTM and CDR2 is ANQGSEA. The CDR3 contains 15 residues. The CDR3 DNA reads TGCAGCGTTGATGGCGGGGCGGGAGTACTGGATACGCAGTATTTT. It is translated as CSVDGGAGVLDTQYF.

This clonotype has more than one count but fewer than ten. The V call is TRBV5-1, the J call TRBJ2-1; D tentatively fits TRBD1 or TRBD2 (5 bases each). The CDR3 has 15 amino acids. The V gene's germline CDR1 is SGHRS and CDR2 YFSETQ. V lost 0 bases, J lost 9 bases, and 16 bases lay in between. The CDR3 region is CASSLAMPGSGEQFF. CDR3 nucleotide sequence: TGCGCCAGCAGCTTGGCCATGCCAGGGAGTGGTGAGCAGTTCTTC. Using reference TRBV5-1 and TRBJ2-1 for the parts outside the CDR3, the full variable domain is KAGVTQTPRYLIKTRGQQVTLSCSPISGHRSVSWYQQTPGQGLQFLFEYFSETQRNKGNFPGRFSGRQFSNSRSEMNVSTLELGDSALYLCASSLAMPGSGEQFFGPGTRLTVL.

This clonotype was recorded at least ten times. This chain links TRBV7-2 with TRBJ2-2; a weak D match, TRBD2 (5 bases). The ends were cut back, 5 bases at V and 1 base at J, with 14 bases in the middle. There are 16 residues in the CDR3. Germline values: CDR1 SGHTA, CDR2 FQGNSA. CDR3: CASSERSGWNTGELFF. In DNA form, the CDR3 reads TGTGCCAGCAGCGAAAGGAGCGGTTGGAACACCGGGGAGCTGTTTTTT. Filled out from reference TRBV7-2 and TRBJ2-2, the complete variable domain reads GAGVSQSPSNKVTEKGKDVELRCDPISGHTALYWYRQSLGQGLEFLIYFQGNSAPDKSGLPSDRFSAERTGGSVSTLTIQRTQQEDSAVYLCASSERSGWNTGELFFGEGSRLTVL.

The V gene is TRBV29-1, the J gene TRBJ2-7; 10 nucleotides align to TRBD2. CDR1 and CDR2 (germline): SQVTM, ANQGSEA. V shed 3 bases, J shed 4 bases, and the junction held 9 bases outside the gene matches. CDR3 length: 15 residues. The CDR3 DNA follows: TGCAGCGTTGACCACCCTAGCGGGAGTAGGTACGAGCAGTACTTC. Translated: CSVDHPSGSRYEQYF.

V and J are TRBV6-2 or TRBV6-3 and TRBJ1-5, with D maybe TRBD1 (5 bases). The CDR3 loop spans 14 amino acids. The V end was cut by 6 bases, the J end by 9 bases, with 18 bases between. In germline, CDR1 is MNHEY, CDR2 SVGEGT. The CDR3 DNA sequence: TGTGCCAGCAGAGATAGGGGACGGCAAGGGCCCCAGCATTTT. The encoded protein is CASRDRGRQGPQHF.

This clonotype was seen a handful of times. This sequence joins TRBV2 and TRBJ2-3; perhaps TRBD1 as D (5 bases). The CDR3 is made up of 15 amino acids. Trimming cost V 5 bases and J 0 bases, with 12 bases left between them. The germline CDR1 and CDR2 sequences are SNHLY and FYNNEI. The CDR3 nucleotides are TGTGCCAGCAGTCTGGGGCCTAAGAGCACAGATACGCAGTATTTT. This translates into CASSLGPKSTDTQYF.

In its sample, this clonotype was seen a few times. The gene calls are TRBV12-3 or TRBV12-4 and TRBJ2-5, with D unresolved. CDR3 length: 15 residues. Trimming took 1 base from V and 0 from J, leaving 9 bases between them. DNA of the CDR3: TGTGCCAGCAGTTTAGGGCTCGGATACCAAGAGACCCAGTACTTC. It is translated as CASSLGLGYQETQYF.

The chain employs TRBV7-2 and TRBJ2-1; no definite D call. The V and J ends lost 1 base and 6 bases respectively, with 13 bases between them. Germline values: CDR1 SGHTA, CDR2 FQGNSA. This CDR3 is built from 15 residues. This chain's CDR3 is CASSLGGLGGNEQFF. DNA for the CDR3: TGTGCCAGCAGCTTAGGTGGGTTAGGTGGCAATGAGCAGTTCTTC.